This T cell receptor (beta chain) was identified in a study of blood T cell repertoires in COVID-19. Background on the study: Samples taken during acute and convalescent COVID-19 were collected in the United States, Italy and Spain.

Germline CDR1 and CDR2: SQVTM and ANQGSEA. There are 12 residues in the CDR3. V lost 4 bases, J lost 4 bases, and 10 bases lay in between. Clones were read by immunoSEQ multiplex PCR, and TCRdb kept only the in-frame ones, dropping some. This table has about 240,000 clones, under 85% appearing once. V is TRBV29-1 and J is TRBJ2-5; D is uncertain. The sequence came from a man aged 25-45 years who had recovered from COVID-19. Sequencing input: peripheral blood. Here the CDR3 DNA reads TGCAGCGTTGGTTCACCTAGAGAGACCCAGTACTTC. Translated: CSVGSPRETQYF.